This TCR beta chain derives from a study of early T cells in non-severe SARS-CoV-2 infection. Study context: Sequenced material consisted of bulk RNA (from unsorted whole blood), and chains were unpaired.

This clonotype was observed a few times. Attachment of unique molecular identifiers was made to individual cDNA molecules. TCRdb reprocessed the 5' RACE reads with MiXCR, giving one entry per CDR3 protein. Found here are tens of thousands of distinct CDR3 sequences, 7% to 8% of them singletons; the top ten hold more than 3%. The sample consisted of whole blood. This TCR was recovered from an adult who was a healthcare worker with PCR-confirmed SARS-CoV-2 infection or an uninfected control (not recorded which).

For the CDR3, the DNA is TGTGCCAGCAGCACCCCCTTGGCGGGAGAGGGTTACAATGAGCAGTTCTTC. Translated: CASSTPLAGEGYNEQFF. The chain carries TRBV21-1 and TRBJ2-1; TRBD2, the table's D call, was not compared with the DNA. TRBV21-1 is reported as a pseudogene. The CDR3 consists of 17 residues.